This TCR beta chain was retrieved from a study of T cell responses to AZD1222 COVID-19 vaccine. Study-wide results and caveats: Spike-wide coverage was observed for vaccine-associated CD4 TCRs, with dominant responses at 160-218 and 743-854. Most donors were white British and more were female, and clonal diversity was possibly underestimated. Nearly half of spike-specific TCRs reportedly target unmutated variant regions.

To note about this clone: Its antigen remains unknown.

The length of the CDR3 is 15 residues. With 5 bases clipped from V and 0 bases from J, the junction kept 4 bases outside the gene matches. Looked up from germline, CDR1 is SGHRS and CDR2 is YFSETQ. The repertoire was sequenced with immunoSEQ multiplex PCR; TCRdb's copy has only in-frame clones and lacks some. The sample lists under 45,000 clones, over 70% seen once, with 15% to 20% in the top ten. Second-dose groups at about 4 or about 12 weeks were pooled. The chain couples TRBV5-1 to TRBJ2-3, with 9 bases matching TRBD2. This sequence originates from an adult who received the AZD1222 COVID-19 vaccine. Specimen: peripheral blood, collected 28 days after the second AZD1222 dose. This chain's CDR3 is CASSSGLASTDTQYF. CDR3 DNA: TGCGCCAGCAGTTCGGGACTAGCTAGCACAGATACGCAGTATTTT.